This TCR beta chain derives from a study of yellow fever vaccine responses in identical twins. On this clonotype: Its antigen remains unknown.

Trimming left V 2 bases short and J 1 base short, with 16 bases between. The CDR3 consists of 17 residues. Per germline, CDR1 SGHDT and CDR2 YYEEEE. Points from the study as a whole: Reportedly, twins showed a vaccine T cell response that looked partly convergent and partly personalized.

TCRdb re-derived calls from the RT-PCR reads in MiXCR, one entry per CDR3 protein. The table lists some 14,000 distinct CDR3 sequences, about four fifths of them singletons. The clonotype was recovered from a woman younger than 35 who received the yellow fever vaccine. The sequenced sample was T cells from blood (PBMCs), unsorted or a sorted subset (not recorded which), obtained before or after yellow fever vaccination (not recorded which). The chain couples TRBV5-6 to TRBJ2-1; D is possibly TRBD1 or TRBD2 (6 bases each). This CDR3 reads CASSFTSGGTSYNEQFF. The CDR3 nucleotides read TGTGCCAGCAGCTTTACTTCTGGCGGGACATCCTACAATGAGCAGTTCTTC.